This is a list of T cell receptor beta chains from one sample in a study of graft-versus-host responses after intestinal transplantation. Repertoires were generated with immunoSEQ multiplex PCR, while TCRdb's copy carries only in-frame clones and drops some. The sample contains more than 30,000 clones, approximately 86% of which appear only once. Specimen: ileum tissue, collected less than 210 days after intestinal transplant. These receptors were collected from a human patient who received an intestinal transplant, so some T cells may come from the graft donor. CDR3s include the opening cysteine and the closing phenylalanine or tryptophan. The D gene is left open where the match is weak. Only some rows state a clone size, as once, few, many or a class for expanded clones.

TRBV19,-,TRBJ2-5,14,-,CATTTGRLGETQYF,TGTGCCACTACGACAGGGAGGCTCGGGGAGACCCAGTACTTC
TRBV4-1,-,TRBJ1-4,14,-,CASSKQGSNEKLFF,TGCGCCAGCAGCAAACAGGGATCTAATGAAAAACTGTTTTTT
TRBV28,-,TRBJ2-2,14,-,CASSFGLGTGELFF,TGTGCCAGCAGTTTCGGTCTAGGCACCGGGGAGCTGTTTTTT
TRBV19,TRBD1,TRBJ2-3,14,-,CASSIDRATDTQYF,TGTGCCAGTAGTATTGACAGGGCGACAGATACGCAGTATTTT
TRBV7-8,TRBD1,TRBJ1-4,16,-,CASSLTRTGRREKLFF,TGTGCCAGCAGCCTCACCCGGACAGGGAGGAGGGAAAAACTGTTTTTT
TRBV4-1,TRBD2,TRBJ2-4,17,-,CASSQVLSGGSRDIQYF,TGCGCCAGCAGCCAAGTCTTATCGGGAGGGTCCAGGGACATTCAGTACTTC
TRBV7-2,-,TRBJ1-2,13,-,CASSRDKNYGYTF,TGTGCCAGCAGCCGGGACAAGAACTATGGCTACACCTTC
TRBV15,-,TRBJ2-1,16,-,CATSYNYPHNKNEQFF,TGTGCCACCAGCTATAACTACCCCCACAATAAGAATGAGCAGTTCTTC
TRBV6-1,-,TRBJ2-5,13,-,CASTQGGQETQYF,TGTGCCAGCACCCAGGGGGGCCAGGAGACCCAGTACTTC
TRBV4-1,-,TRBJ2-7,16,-,CASSLLLAGGMGEQYF,TGCGCCAGCAGCCTCCTTCTCGCGGGTGGAATGGGGGAGCAGTACTTC
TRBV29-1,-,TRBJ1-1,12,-,CSWGGHSTEAFF,TGCAGCTGGGGAGGGCATAGCACTGAAGCTTTCTTT
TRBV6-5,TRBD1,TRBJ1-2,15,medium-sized,CASSPRTGGVYGYTF,TGTGCCAGCAGCCCCAGGACAGGAGGGGTCTATGGCTACACCTTC
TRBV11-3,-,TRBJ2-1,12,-,CASSQQGNEQFF,TGTGCCAGCAGCCAACAGGGAAATGAGCAGTTCTTC
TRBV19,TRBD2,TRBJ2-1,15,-,CASSEGLAGAAQQFF,TGTGCCAGTAGCGAGGGACTAGCGGGAGCAGCCCAACAGTTCTTC
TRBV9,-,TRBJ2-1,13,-,CASSPGTQINLFF,TGTGCCAGCAGCCCGGGGACCCAGATAAATCTGTTCTTC
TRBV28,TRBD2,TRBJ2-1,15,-,CASRILMGLGNEQFF,TGTGCCAGCCGGATCCTTATGGGACTAGGCAATGAGCAGTTCTTC
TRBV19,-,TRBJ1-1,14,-,CASSPTGWGTEAFF,TGTGCCAGTAGCCCGACAGGCTGGGGCACTGAAGCTTTCTTT
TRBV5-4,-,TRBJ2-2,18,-,CASSLLRPGFTNTGELFF,TGTGCCAGCAGCTTGTTAAGACCCGGGTTTACGAACACCGGGGAGCTGTTTTTT
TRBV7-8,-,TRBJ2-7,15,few,CASSLQGGTSYEQYF,TGTGCCAGCAGCTTACAGGGGGGGACCTCCTACGAGCAGTACTTC
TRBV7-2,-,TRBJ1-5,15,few,CASSTTANLNQPQHF,TGTGCCAGCAGCACAACAGCTAACCTCAATCAGCCCCAGCATTTT
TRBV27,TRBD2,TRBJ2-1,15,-,CASSPSGRADNEQFF,TGTGCCAGCAGCCCTAGCGGGAGGGCCGACAATGAGCAGTTCTTC
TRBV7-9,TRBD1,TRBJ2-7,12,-,CASSTHRGVQYF,TGTGCCAGCAGCACTCACAGGGGAGTGCAGTACTTC
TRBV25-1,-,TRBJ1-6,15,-,CASSEQTGMSSPLHF,TGTGCCAGCAGTGAACAGACTGGGATGAGTTCACCCCTCCACTTT
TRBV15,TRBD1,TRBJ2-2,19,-,CATSRDLLLGQGAGGELFF,TGTGCCACCAGCAGAGATCTTCTCTTGGGACAGGGGGCGGGCGGGGAGCTGTTTTTT
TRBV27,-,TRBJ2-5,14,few,CASSSNRGGETQYF,TGTGCCAGCAGTTCCAACAGGGGAGGGGAGACCCAGTACTTC
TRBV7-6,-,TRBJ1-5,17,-,CASSLGGRFGVHQPQHF,TGTGCCAGCAGCTTAGGGGGCAGGTTCGGAGTGCATCAGCCCCAGCATTTT
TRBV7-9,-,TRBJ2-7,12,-,CASSFGSYEQYF,TGTGCCAGCAGCTTTGGGAGCTACGAGCAGTACTTC
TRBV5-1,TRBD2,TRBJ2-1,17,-,CASSSGTSGGAGNEQFF,TGCGCCAGCAGCTCCGGGACTAGCGGGGGGGCGGGGAATGAGCAGTTCTTC
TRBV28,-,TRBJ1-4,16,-,CASSSGRQGLFVELFF,TGTGCCAGCAGTTCCGGCCGGCAGGGACTTTTCGTAGAACTGTTTTTT
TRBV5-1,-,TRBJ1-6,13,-,CASSLQGNSPLHF,TGCGCCAGCAGCCTCCAAGGTAATTCACCCCTCCACTTT
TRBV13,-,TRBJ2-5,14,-,CASSTRGVGETQYF,TGTGCCAGCAGTACGAGAGGGGTAGGAGAGACCCAGTACTTC
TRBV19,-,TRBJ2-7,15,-,CASSYVGQIPYEQYF,TGTGCCAGTAGTTACGTCGGACAGATCCCCTACGAGCAGTACTTC
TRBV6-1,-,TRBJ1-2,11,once,CASRDYFGYTF,TGTGCCAGCAGGGACTACTTTGGCTACACCTTC
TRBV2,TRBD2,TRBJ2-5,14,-,CASSDGGGMETQYF,TGTGCCAGCAGTGATGGGGGAGGGATGGAGACCCAGTACTTC
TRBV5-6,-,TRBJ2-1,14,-,CASSLGGLGGEQFF,TGTGCCAGCAGCCTGGGGGGCTTGGGCGGTGAGCAGTTCTTC
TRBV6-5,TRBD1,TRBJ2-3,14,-,CASRTGTGTDTQYF,TGTGCCAGCAGAACCGGGACAGGGACAGATACGCAGTATTTT
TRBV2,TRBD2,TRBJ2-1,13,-,CASKLAGYNEQFF,TGTGCCAGCAAACTAGCGGGCTACAATGAGCAGTTCTTC
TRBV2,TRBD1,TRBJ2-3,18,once,CASRPGTGGLRDTDTQYF,TGTGCCAGCCGGCCCGGGACAGGGGGCTTAAGAGACACAGATACGCAGTATTTT
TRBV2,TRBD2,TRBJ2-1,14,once,CASSESLAGNEQFF,TGTGCCAGCAGTGAAAGCCTAGCGGGTAATGAGCAGTTCTTC
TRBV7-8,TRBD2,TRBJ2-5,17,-,CASSLSVASGDQETQYF,TGTGCCAGCAGCTTATCCGTGGCTAGCGGGGACCAAGAGACCCAGTACTTC
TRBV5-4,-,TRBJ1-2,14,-,CASSLGGALYGYTF,TGTGCCAGCAGCTTGGGAGGGGCCCTCTATGGCTACACCTTC
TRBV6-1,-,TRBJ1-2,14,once,CASSDNSGYYGYTF,TGTGCCAGCAGTGACAACAGCGGGTACTATGGCTACACCTTC
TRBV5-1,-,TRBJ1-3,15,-,CASSPGLPSGNTIYF,TGCGCCAGCAGCCCGGGACTTCCCTCGGGAAACACCATATATTTT
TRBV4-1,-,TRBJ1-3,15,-,CASSRGGSSGNTIYF,TGCGCCAGCAGCCGGGGAGGGAGCTCTGGAAACACCATATATTTT
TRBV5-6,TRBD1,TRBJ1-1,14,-,CASSNRGLATEAFF,TGTGCCAGCAGCAACAGGGGGCTAGCCACTGAAGCTTTCTTT